These T cell receptor beta chains were read from a single sample in a study of blood T cell repertoires in COVID-19. Using immunoSEQ multiplex PCR, the repertoire was profiled, and TCRdb retains in-frame clones only, with some absent. There are hundreds of thousands of clones in the sample; around four fifths occur only once, and 1.5% to 2% lies in the top ten. The sequenced sample consisted of peripheral blood. The receptors originated from a woman of 80 years or more with acute or convalescent COVID-19. Each CDR3 is given with its conserved first and last residue. D genes are given only for firm matches. Size is stated for part of the rows, as once, few or many counts, or as a class when the clone is expanded.

abundance	v_gene	d_gene	j_gene	CDR3aa	CDR3nt
many	TRBV5-1	.	TRBJ1-2	CASSSNQGIANYGYTF	TGCGCCAGCAGCTCCAACCAGGGCATTGCGAACTATGGCTACACCTTC
.	TRBV19	.	TRBJ1-1	CASSIEPGLNTEAFF	TGTGCCAGTAGTATAGAGCCAGGCTTGAACACTGAAGCTTTCTTT
.	TRBV19	TRBD1	TRBJ1-1	CASSPRSPRDSPGNTEAFF	TGTGCCAGTAGTCCACGCTCCCCCCGGGACAGCCCTGGGAACACTGAAGCTTTCTTT
.	TRBV15	TRBD1	TRBJ1-4	CATSRDRPGTGYEKLFF	TGTGCCACCAGCAGAGACCGTCCCGGGACAGGGTACGAAAAACTGTTTTTT
.	TRBV4-3	.	TRBJ1-2	CASSLGTGGGYTF	TGCGCCAGCAGCTTAGGGACGGGGGGTGGCTACACCTTC
.	TRBV7-2	.	TRBJ2-7	CASSLAGGSSYEQYF	TGTGCCAGCAGCTTAGCGGGGGGTAGCTCCTACGAGCAGTACTTC
once	TRBV29-1	TRBD1	TRBJ2-5	CSVDPDRVGTQYF	TGCAGCGTTGACCCGGACAGGGTCGGGACCCAGTACTTC
.	TRBV28	TRBD1	TRBJ2-7	CASSPTGTGTYEQYF	TGTGCCAGCAGCCCCACCGGGACAGGAACATACGAGCAGTACTTC
few	TRBV12-3/TRBV12-4	.	TRBJ1-1	CASRRTVSTEAFF	TGTGCCAGCAGAAGGACAGTATCCACTGAAGCTTTCTTT
.	TRBV6-5	TRBD1	TRBJ2-5	CASSITGGPQETQYF	TGTGCCAGCAGCATCACAGGGGGCCCCCAAGAGACCCAGTACTTC
.	TRBV6-5	.	TRBJ1-2	CASRGGSWDGYTF	TGTGCCAGCAGGGGAGGTAGTTGGGATGGCTACACCTTC
.	TRBV5-6	TRBD2	TRBJ2-1	CASSFLSGGDNEQFF	TGTGCCAGCAGCTTCCTTAGCGGGGGCGACAATGAGCAGTTCTTC
.	TRBV11-2	TRBD2	TRBJ2-3	CASSLAGTSADTQYF	TGTGCCAGCAGCTTAGCCGGGACTAGCGCTGATACGCAGTATTTT
once	TRBV7-2	.	TRBJ1-5	CASSLGQSQPQHF	TGTGCCAGCAGCTTAGGACAGTCGCAGCCCCAGCATTTT
.	TRBV28	TRBD2	TRBJ2-7	CASSLRGGSGTYEQYF	TGTGCCAGCAGTTTACGCGGGGGTTCAGGCACCTACGAGCAGTACTTC
.	TRBV25-1	.	TRBJ2-7	CASSELGEGVAYEQYF	TGTGCCAGCAGTGAATTGGGGGAGGGGGTAGCCTACGAGCAGTACTTC
.	TRBV30	TRBD1	TRBJ1-1	CAWSGNRQGLNTEAFF	TGTGCCTGGAGTGGTAACCGACAGGGCTTGAACACTGAAGCTTTCTTT
.	TRBV7-8	TRBD1	TRBJ2-7	CASSPGTGSYEQYF	TGTGCCAGCAGCCCCGGGACAGGGTCGTACGAGCAGTACTTC
.	TRBV6-2/TRBV6-3	TRBD2	TRBJ2-3	CASSKGGTSGAFTDTQYF	TGTGCCAGCAGCAAAGGGGGGACTAGCGGGGCTTTCACAGATACGCAGTATTTT
.	TRBV3-1/TRBV3-2	TRBD2	TRBJ2-3	CASSHPGLAASTDTQYF	TGTGCCAGCAGCCACCCGGGACTAGCGGCTAGCACAGATACGCAGTATTTT
.	TRBV11-1	TRBD2	TRBJ2-1	CASSTISGRGGNEQFF	TGTGCCAGCAGCACCATTAGCGGGAGGGGTGGGAATGAGCAGTTCTTC
.	TRBV19	TRBD1	TRBJ1-1	CASSITSGQRYTEAFF	TGTGCCAGTAGTATTACTTCGGGACAGAGGTACACTGAAGCTTTCTTT
.	TRBV2	.	TRBJ1-1	CASSEYGGKTEAFF	TGTGCCAGCAGTGAATATGGAGGGAAAACTGAAGCTTTCTTT
.	TRBV18	.	TRBJ1-1	CASSPVRLTKNTEAFF	TGTGCCAGCTCACCAGTCAGATTAACAAAAAACACTGAAGCTTTCTTT
.	TRBV6-5	.	TRBJ2-7	CATEGDSRNEQYF	TGTGCCACTGAGGGGGATTCGAGGAACGAGCAGTACTTC
.	TRBV19	.	TRBJ1-1	CASSMGPRNRDFYTEAFF	TGTGCCAGTAGTATGGGTCCCCGCAACAGGGATTTTTACACTGAAGCTTTCTTT
.	TRBV4-3	.	TRBJ2-3	CASSQEASTDTQYF	TGCGCCAGCAGCCAAGAGGCTAGCACAGATACGCAGTATTTT
.	TRBV28	TRBD1	TRBJ1-2	CASSSAGTGDVGYTF	TGTGCCAGCAGTAGCGCCGGGACAGGGGACGTAGGCTACACCTTC
.	TRBV29-1	.	TRBJ2-3	CSVAGGRTQYF	TGCAGCGTTGCGGGGGGCCGTACGCAGTATTTT
.	TRBV18	TRBD1	TRBJ1-2	CASSPPQGALGYTF	TGTGCCAGCTCACCACCGCAGGGGGCGCTTGGCTACACCTTC
.	TRBV13	.	TRBJ2-7	CASSLGRVYEQYF	TGTGCCAGCAGCTTAGGCAGGGTATACGAGCAGTACTTC
.	TRBV4-1	TRBD2	TRBJ2-4	CASSQVTSGGAGANIQYF	TGCGCCAGCAGCCAAGTGACTAGCGGGGGGGCCGGGGCAAACATTCAGTACTTC